These 8 T cell receptor beta chains were sequenced from one sample in a study of human T cells and chemical hapten exposure. TCRdb used MiXCR to reprocess the RACE reads, holding one entry per CDR3 protein. The sample has approximately 110,000 distinct CDR3 sequences, roughly a tenth seen once. Time point here: patch test 2, 6 weeks after DPC sensitization. This sample's treatment: therapeutic diphenylcyclopropenone sensitization with weekly scalp DPC. Sequenced here: whole blood, sampled in connection with sensitization to the hapten diphenylcyclopropenone (DPC). The receptors derive from a woman aged 40 to 50 with alopecia areata. Some clones in this sample may be carry-over from other donors' samples.

The chain recombines TRBV19 with TRBJ2-7; tentative D call: TRBD2 (6 bases). This CDR3 is built from 13 residues. Germline V lookup: CDR1 LNHDA, CDR2 SQIVND (reference sequence). V gave up 3 bases and J gave up 4 bases, with 10 bases separating them. CDR3 in DNA: TGTGCCAGTAGTATGGAGGGCAGGTACGAGCAGTACTTC. Its protein product is CASSMEGRYEQYF.

The CDR3 DNA reads as TGCGCCAGCAGCCCAGGACAGGGAACGGGCGGCTACACCTTC. Translation: CASSPGQGTGGYTF. The chain carries TRBV5-1 and TRBJ1-2, with 8 bases aligning to TRBD1. The CDR3 contains 14 residues. Germline CDR1 is SGHRS and CDR2 is YFSETQ. V was pared by 4 bases and J by 8 bases, with 10 bases of the junction left unmatched.

This clonotype was seen more than once but under ten times. The V call is TRBV7-2, the J call TRBJ2-3; 10 nucleotides line up with TRBD2. This CDR3 spans 15 amino acids. Germline loops: CDR1 SGHTA, CDR2 FQGNSA. V lost 3 bases and J lost 11; bases outside the gene matches: 11. The CDR3 region is CASSFISGGEVRQYF. For the CDR3, the DNA is TGTGCCAGCAGCTTTATCAGCGGGGGGGAGGTGAGGCAGTATTTT.

At least ten counts were recorded for this clonotype. This sequence joins TRBV20-1 and TRBJ2-3; 13 positions match TRBD2. Germline trimming cut 6 bases from V and 4 bases from J; bases unmatched to any gene: 4. Per the germline V gene, CDR1 is DFQATT and CDR2 is SNEGSKA (reference sequence). There are 14 residues in the CDR3. CDR3: CSASTSGRPDTQYF. Written as DNA, the CDR3 is TGCAGTGCATCGACTAGCGGGAGGCCAGATACGCAGTATTTT.

The rearrangement links TRBV6-2 or TRBV6-3 to TRBJ2-5; 8 bases map to TRBD2. This CDR3 spans 18 amino acids. Trimming took 2 bases from V and 1 from J; bases not matched to a gene: 12. Germline CDR1 reads MNHEY; CDR2 reads SVGEGT. The CDR3 is CASSYTPGRGGFQETQYF. The CDR3 nucleotides are TGTGCCAGCAGTTACACCCCCGGGCGCGGGGGGTTCCAAGAGACCCAGTACTTC.

The chain carries TRBV14 and TRBJ1-3; unclear D gene. Germline V CDR1 and CDR2: SGHDN, FVKESK. V lost 1 base and J 9 bases, leaving 4 bases between the germline ends. The CDR3 length is 11 residues. The CDR3 is CASSQAVTIYF. Here the CDR3 DNA reads TGTGCCAGCAGCCAAGCGGTCACCATATATTTT.

The chain uses TRBV7-2 and TRBJ1-5; perhaps TRBD1 as D (5 bases). Germline V gene lookup returns CDR1 SGHTA and CDR2 FQGNSA. Deletions cut 4 bases from V and 1 base from J, with 14 bases between. The CDR3 runs 16 residues. The CDR3 loop reads CASSSGTGGSNQPQHF. The CDR3, as DNA: TGTGCCAGCAGCTCAGGGACGGGGGGAAGCAATCAGCCCCAGCATTTT.

In regard to this clonotype: The junction departs from germline at one end; a sequencing error may be responsible. The rearrangement links TRBV20-1 to TRBJ1-1; weak D call: TRBD1 (5 bases). The germline CDR1 and CDR2 sequences are DFQATT and SNEGSKA (reference sequence). This CDR3 comprises 13 residues. CDR3 loop: CSARDTQGAILGF. The CDR3 nucleotides read TGCAGTGCTAGAGACACTCAAGGGGCTATTCTGGGTTTT.